Listed below are T cell receptor beta chains from one sample, sequenced in a study of OX40 agonist ivuxolimab in advanced cancers. Sequenced by immunoSEQ multiplex PCR; TCRdb stores in-frame clones only, minus some. Among some 50,000 clones listed, about 83% were seen once. The source material was CD4+ or CD8+ T cells sorted from blood, sampled in a trial of the OX40 agonist ivuxolimab. These receptors were collected from an adult with an advanced solid tumor such as melanoma, head and neck, liver or kidney cancer. Each CDR3 is given with its conserved first and last residue. Clone size is stated in some rows and not others, as once, few, many or a class when expanded.

j_call v_call clone_size cdr3_aa
TRBJ2-7 TRBV28 NA CASRTTSVGVYEQYF
TRBJ1-1 TRBV30 NA CAWTGGWDEAFF
TRBJ1-4 TRBV5-1 medium-sized CASSLDGASTNEKLFF
TRBJ2-1 TRBV30 NA CAWSVFSGKQFF
TRBJ1-1 TRBV7-2 NA CASSLSRSGGSLF
TRBJ2-7 TRBV6-1 NA CASSEGYPYEQYF
TRBJ2-7 TRBV7-9 NA CASSFGLAGGDEQYF
TRBJ2-2 TRBV4-2 few CASSQELAVNTGELFF
TRBJ2-7 TRBV6-5 NA CASSRSGASLEQYF
TRBJ2-2 TRBV7-9 NA CASSPVTASTGELFF
TRBJ2-5 TRBV5-8 NA CASSFRSPEETQYF
TRBJ1-1 TRBV7-2 NA CASSSSGTVNTEAFF
TRBJ1-1 TRBV28 NA CASSLWGTGGWYTEAFF
TRBJ1-1 TRBV30 NA CAGYRDRDSTEAFF
TRBJ2-7 TRBV5-8 NA CASSWDRDRGSYEQYF
TRBJ1-2 TRBV5-6 NA CASSLTAPGGYTF
TRBJ1-4 TRBV9 NA CASSKGTGGEKLFF
TRBJ2-7 TRBV27 NA CASSFQGVFDEQYF
TRBJ1-5 TRBV30 NA CAWSKGEGNQPQHF
TRBJ2-1 TRBV15 NA CATSRDPIGMGLNEQFF
TRBJ2-7 TRBV29-1 NA CSVGGTPYEQYF
TRBJ2-1 TRBV7-3 NA CASSLSSGNEQFF
TRBJ2-1 TRBV10-1 NA CASSDRFSYNEQFF
TRBJ2-4 TRBV6-5 NA CASTGRMRNIQYF
TRBJ1-4 TRBV29-1 NA CSGGRAGEKLFF
TRBJ1-2 TRBV2 NA CASSPDRGDYTF
TRBJ1-2 TRBV2 NA CASSEGPRTGRGYTF
TRBJ2-1 TRBV6-6 once CASSYSQGIYNEQFF
TRBJ1-5 TRBV28 once CASSFLGDRVGNQPQHF
TRBJ2-7 TRBV7-6 once CASSLGQGSSSYEQYF
TRBJ2-2 TRBV11-3 NA CASSPRGRTGELFF
TRBJ1-2 TRBV6-1 few CASRYSDGYTF
TRBJ2-7 TRBV11-2 NA CASNLRGSGFEQYF
TRBJ2-3 TRBV29-1 NA CSVEMQGTDTQYF
TRBJ1-2 TRBV6-1 NA CASIGTGANYGYTF
TRBJ2-7 TRBV5-4 NA CASSLVGGSAYEQYF
TRBJ1-5 TRBV19 once CASSTRAINSNQPQHF
TRBJ2-7 TRBV11-2 NA CASSVTGTGDREQYF
TRBJ1-2 TRBV19 NA CASSIQGINYGYTF
TRBJ2-2 TRBV7-9 NA CASRSGGLATTGELFF
TRBJ2-5 TRBV19 NA CASSKASAGQETQYF
TRBJ1-4 TRBV29-1 once CSVTRIRQGTNEKLFF
TRBJ2-3 TRBV6-5 NA CASSLGLGDPDTQYF
TRBJ1-1 TRBV18 NA CASSPRKNTEAFF
TRBJ1-6 TRBV6-6 few CASSYSWGSPLHF
TRBJ2-7 TRBV14 once CASSPTRHYEQYF
TRBJ1-2 TRBV18 NA CASSPGTGRLGGYTF
TRBJ1-1 TRBV5-1 NA CASSLTELNTEAFF
TRBJ2-3 TRBV28 NA CALSPGGDTQYF
TRBJ1-2 TRBV6-9 NA CASSQTANYGYTF
TRBJ2-3 TRBV19 NA CASSQQTGTQYF
TRBJ2-5 TRBV4-1 NA CASSRTAQETQYF
TRBJ2-7 TRBV27 NA CASRYSGTRTYEQYF
TRBJ1-2 TRBV28 NA CASSLTGGLGYTF